This is a list of T cell receptor beta chains from one sample in a study of Graves' ophthalmopathy and Graves' hyperthyroidism. Via MiXCR, TCRdb re-called the multiplex PCR reads, giving one row per CDR3 protein. The table shows 340,000 or so distinct CDR3 sequences, with roughly 17% occurring only once. Input material: peripheral blood. The receptors were gathered from an adult man with Graves' ophthalmopathy. Each CDR3 is given with its conserved first and last residue. D genes are given only for firm matches.

d_gene,j_gene,v_gene,CDR3aa
TRBD1,TRBJ1-1,TRBV7-8,CASSLSPKGAMNTEAFF
TRBD2,TRBJ2-5,TRBV20-1,CSARDAERGGVAETQYF
.,TRBJ1-2,TRBV7-9,CASSSLEQGPSGYTF
.,TRBJ2-5,TRBV11-2,CASSLGHEGVTQYF
TRBD1,TRBJ1-1,TRBV7-2,CASSSGRGQAEAFF
TRBD1,TRBJ1-2,TRBV6-5,CASNRDSRYGYTF
.,TRBJ1-5,TRBV5-1,CASRIQEGQPQHF
.,TRBJ2-2,TRBV20-1,CSARDPFGFDTGELFF
TRBD2,TRBJ2-5,TRBV2,CASKWEGFETQYF
.,TRBJ1-1,TRBV9,CASSAAQGGEAFF
TRBD2,TRBJ2-5,TRBV9,CASSQIGGALETQYF
.,TRBJ2-7,TRBV7-2,CASSLGPTTYEQYF
TRBD1,TRBJ2-5,TRBV6-1,CASSDPDRGLKTQYF
.,TRBJ2-5,TRBV11-3,CASSLMAGSKGETQYF
TRBD1,TRBJ2-2,TRBV2,CASLDLTGQVGELFF
.,TRBJ2-5,TRBV6-5,CASSYSAGAVQETQYF
TRBD1,TRBJ1-6,TRBV11-3,CASSGQGNSPLHF
.,TRBJ1-1,TRBV5-1,CASGNQPGGAGTEAFF
TRBD2,TRBJ2-5,TRBV12-3/TRBV12-4,CARSLKAGGTQYF
TRBD1,TRBJ2-4,TRBV4-3,CASSQAGQGDAYKNIQYF
TRBD1,TRBJ1-6,TRBV7-2,CASSSQTGQGAIF
.,TRBJ2-7,TRBV9,CASSTPGRNEQYF
.,TRBJ2-5,TRBV4-3,CASSQDLIGEYF
.,TRBJ1-2,TRBV6-1,CASSEAVRGSYGYTF
.,TRBJ2-5,TRBV5-1,CASSLNPAGQGDLETQYF
TRBD2,TRBJ2-7,TRBV6-1,CASSEGGGKLYEQYF